The 11 T cell receptor beta chains presented below share a single source sample, sequenced in a study of blood T cell repertoires in COVID-19. The assay was immunoSEQ multiplex PCR, and TCRdb's table has in-frame clones only and misses some. Of approximately 300,000 clones in the sample, about 85% were seen once. The source material was peripheral blood. These receptors were obtained from a human donor with COVID-19, enrolled during active disease. The donor label of this sample is uncertain.

This clone was observed a single time. For the CDR3, the DNA is TGTGCCAGCAGCCTCCTGGGGGGAAATGAAAAACTGTTTTTT. Its translation is CASSLLGGNEKLFF. The chain couples TRBV9 to TRBJ1-4; a possible D gene is TRBD1 (5 bases). The germline CDR1 and CDR2 sequences are SGDLS and YYNGEE. The CDR3 runs to 14 residues. V dropped 4 bases and J dropped 5 bases, with 12 bases sitting between them.

This sequence joins TRBV5-6 and TRBJ1-6, with 9 bases fitting TRBD1. The ends lost 3 bases at V and 8 bases at J; junction bases unmatched: 12. The CDR3 consists of 17 residues. Per germline, CDR1 SGHDT and CDR2 YYEEEE. The CDR3 DNA reads TGTGCCAGCAGCTCAAGGGACAGGGCTCACGGGCATTCACCCCTCCACTTT. Translation: CASSSRDRAHGHSPLHF.

The chain recombines TRBV30 with TRBJ1-4; 8 bases match TRBD1. Germline loops: CDR1 GTSNPN, CDR2 SVGIG (reference sequence). J lost 6 bases, V lost 0 bases, and 15 bases had no gene match. This CDR3 is built from 18 residues. The CDR3 bases are TGTGCCTGGAGTGTATCTGGCTTAACGACAGGGGTGGATGAAAAACTGTTTTTT. It yields the protein CAWSVSGLTTGVDEKLFF.

V and J are TRBV28 and TRBJ2-3, with TRBD2 as a possible D gene (6 bases). V was cut by 8 bases and J by 0 bases, with 12 bases left in between. Germline V gene lookup returns CDR1 MDHEN and CDR2 SYDVKM. This CDR3 is built from 14 residues. CDR3 DNA: TGTGCCAGCCGGCCGGCGGGAAGCACAGATACGCAGTATTTT. Protein product: CASRPAGSTDTQYF.

This clone was observed once. V and J are TRBV5-6 and TRBJ2-2, with 10 bases fitting TRBD1. The CDR3 covers 15 residues. V shed 4 bases, J shed 4 bases, and the junction held 4 bases outside the gene matches. Germline CDR1 reads SGHDT; CDR2 reads YYEEEE. The CDR3 nucleotides are TGTGCCAGCAGCGATCGACAGGGGGCCACCGGGGAGCTGTTTTTT. Translated, it gives CASSDRQGATGELFF.

The chain carries TRBV28 and TRBJ1-4; D is undetermined. The CDR3 extends over 14 amino acids. CDR1 MDHEN and CDR2 SYDVKM come from the germline V gene. Trimming left V 7 bases short and J 8 bases short, with 17 bases between. In DNA, the CDR3 is TGTGCCAGCACCCGCGTGGGAGTTGGCGAAAAACTGTTTTTT. It encodes CASTRVGVGEKLFF.

CDR3 protein: CASSSPGDGRREQYF. As DNA, the CDR3 is TGTGCCAGCAGTTCTCCGGGAGATGGGAGGCGCGAGCAGTACTTC. The chain combines TRBV6-6 with TRBJ2-7; D is perhaps TRBD2 (6 bases). CDR1 and CDR2 from the germline V gene are MNHNY and SVGAGI (reference sequence). The CDR3 sequence is 15 residues long. Trimming shortened V by 4 bases and J by 6 bases, and 19 bases separated the two germline ends.

The genes are TRBV13 and TRBJ2-7; the match to TRBD2 covers 14 bases. J was trimmed by 7 bases and V by 4 bases; bases with no gene match: 6. The CDR3 has 15 amino acids. Germline V gene data show CDR1 as PRHDT and CDR2 as FYEKMQ (reference sequence). This CDR3 reads CASSWPGLAGVEQYF. Written as DNA, the CDR3 is TGTGCCAGCAGCTGGCCGGGACTAGCGGGAGTAGAGCAGTACTTC.

CDR3 nucleotides: TGTGCCAGCAGTGATCCGGGCTCCTACGAGCAGTACTTC. Translated: CASSDPGSYEQYF. V and J are TRBV25-1 and TRBJ2-7; the D is unclear. Germline values: CDR1 MGHDK, CDR2 SYGVNS. The CDR3 loop spans 13 amino acids. Trimming shortened V by 3 bases and J by 0 bases, and 6 bases separated the two germline ends.

The CDR3 region has the DNA TGTGCCAGCAGGGACACTCCCTACAGAGACCTTACACAAGAGACCCAGTACTTC. Protein: CASRDTPYRDLTQETQYF. This chain uses TRBV11-2 with TRBJ2-5; possible D gene TRBD1, 5 bases. The CDR3 length is 18 residues. Between the trimmed V and J ends, which lost 6 bases and 2 bases, there was a span of 25 bases. Looked up from germline, CDR1 is SGHAT and CDR2 is FQNNGV.

This clone was recorded a few times. The V and J genes are TRBV5-4 and TRBJ1-1; D gene uncertain. Per germline, CDR1 SGHNT and CDR2 YYREEE (reference sequence). V lost 4 bases, J lost 4 bases, and 17 bases lay in between. The CDR3 is 15 residues long. The CDR3 nucleotides read TGTGCCAGCAGCCCCCCCCCGGCAGGAGGCACTGAAGCTTTCTTT. This codes for CASSPPPAGGTEAFF.